Following are 29 T cell receptor beta chains from one sample sequenced in a study of blood T cell repertoires in COVID-19. Clones were read by immunoSEQ multiplex PCR, and TCRdb kept only the in-frame ones, dropping some. The sample lists some 190,000 clones, about 80% occurring once. The sequencing sample was made of PBMCs or T cells enriched from blood (not recorded which). The receptors stem from a man aged 55 to 70 who had been exposed to COVID-19.

This chain connects TRBV7-3 to TRBJ2-1, with 10 nucleotides matching TRBD2. The CDR3 consists of 15 residues. Germline V gene sequence: CDR1 SGHTA, CDR2 FQGTGA. The V gene end was trimmed by 2 bases and the J gene end by 6 bases; junction bases not matched to a gene: 4. CDR3 sequence: CASSLGLADGNEQFF. The DNA for the CDR3 is TGTGCCAGCAGCTTAGGACTAGCGGATGGCAATGAGCAGTTCTTC.

The V and J genes are TRBV11-3 and TRBJ2-3; 10 bases match TRBD1. Trimming removed 1 base from V and 6 bases from J; junction bases left unmatched: 7. There are 16 residues in the CDR3. Germline V gives CDR1 SGHNT, CDR2 YENEEA. As DNA, the CDR3 is TGTGCCAGCAGCTTAGGGGACAGGGGTTTCGTCGATACGCAGTATTTT. It is translated as CASSLGDRGFVDTQYF.

V and J are TRBV18 and TRBJ1-4; D remains ambiguous. CDR1 KGHSH and CDR2 LQKENI come from the germline V gene. The CDR3 is 14 residues long. Trimming cost V 2 bases and J 0 bases, with 4 bases left between them. The CDR3 sequence: CASSPGATNEKLFF. The CDR3 DNA follows: TGTGCCAGCTCACCAGGAGCAACTAATGAAAAACTGTTTTTT.

Comment on this clone: This same CDR3 is encoded by further DNA sequences in the sample. The chain combines TRBV6-5 with TRBJ1-1, with D unclear. Per germline, CDR1 MNHEY and CDR2 SVGAGI. V gave up 2 bases and J gave up 4 bases, with 11 bases separating them. The CDR3 covers 14 residues. CDR3 in DNA: TGTGCCAGCAGTTACACGGGAGGAGGCACTGAAGCTTTCTTT. This encodes CASSYTGGGTEAFF.

The chain employs TRBV5-1 and TRBJ2-7; D is undetermined. The germline V and J ends were trimmed by 4 bases and 2 bases, with 16 bases remaining between them. CDR3 length: 15 residues. CDR1 and CDR2 (germline): SGHRS, YFSETQ. In DNA, the CDR3 is TGCGCCAGCAGCCAGGAACTTACAGTGCCCTACGAGCAGTACTTC. Its translation is CASSQELTVPYEQYF.

The chain joins TRBV30 to TRBJ2-2; 9 bases are a match to TRBD1. This CDR3 spans 14 amino acids. CDR1 and CDR2 from the germline V gene are GTSNPN and SVGIG (reference sequence). V was clipped by 4 bases and J by 7 bases; unmatched bases: 7. In DNA form, the CDR3 reads TGTGCCTGGAAAACGGGACAGGGAATCGGGGAGCTGTTTTTT. Its translation: CAWKTGQGIGELFF.

This clone was detected only a few times. The chain recombines TRBV7-2 with TRBJ1-1; D gene uncertain. Germline CDR1 and CDR2: SGHTA and FQGNSA. With 5 bases removed from V and 2 bases from J, the gap between germline ends came to 12 bases. The CDR3 length is 14 residues. The CDR3, as DNA: TGTGCCAGCAGCCCAAGTCGGGGAAACACTGAAGCTTTCTTT. The encoded protein is CASSPSRGNTEAFF.

This chain uses TRBV10-3 with TRBJ1-4; 11 nucleotides align to TRBD1. V lost 10 bases, J lost 5 bases, and 6 bases stayed unmatched. This CDR3 spans 14 amino acids. Looked up from germline, CDR1 is ENHRY and CDR2 is SYGVKD. CDR3 bases: TGTGCCACCGCCAGGGACAGGGGGAATGAAAAACTGTTTTTT. Translation gives CATARDRGNEKLFF.

The chain carries TRBV7-9 and TRBJ2-3, with 7 bases that match TRBD1. The CDR3 spans 16 residues. After removal of 2 bases from V and 0 bases from J, the junction contained 5 bases not matched to a gene. Germline V gives CDR1 SEHNR, CDR2 FQNEAQ (reference sequence). The CDR3 coding sequence is TGTGCCAGCAGCTTACTTGAGACAGGGAGCACAGATACGCAGTATTTT. Translating it yields CASSLLETGSTDTQYF. Full variable domain (rest looked up from reference TRBV7-9 and TRBJ2-3): DTGVSQNPRHKITKRGQNVTFRCDPISEHNRLYWYRQTLGQGPEFLTYFQNEAQLEKSRLLSDRFSAERPKGSFSTLEIQRTEQGDSAMYLCASSLLETGSTDTQYFGPGTRLTVL.

The CDR3 DNA sequence: TGTGCCAGCAGTTACTCTGTAGCGGGAGGGCCCCACGAGCAGTACTTC. Translation gives CASSYSVAGGPHEQYF. This chain connects TRBV6-5 to TRBJ2-7, with 11 bases identical to TRBD2. CDR3 length: 16 amino acids. Trimming took 0 bases from V and 5 from J; bases not matched to a gene: 6. Germline-derived CDR1 and CDR2 are MNHEY and SVGAGI.

The chain has TRBV5-4 and TRBJ2-2; 9 bases are shared with TRBD1. V lost 4 bases and J lost 6; bases outside the gene matches: 10. This CDR3 has 16 amino acids. Germline V CDR1 and CDR2: SGHNT, YYREEE (reference sequence). CDR3 sequence reads: CASSTGGEGRAGELFF. CDR3 nucleotides: TGTGCCAGCAGCACAGGGGGCGAGGGGCGGGCCGGGGAGCTGTTTTTT.

The chain couples TRBV19 to TRBJ2-1; the D gene is possibly TRBD1 (6 bases). V was cut by 5 bases and J by 2 bases, with 19 bases left in between. The CDR3 is 17 amino acids. Germline CDR1 and CDR2: LNHDA and SQIVND (reference sequence). This CDR3 reads CASSFGRGQAAYNEQFF. The CDR3 coding sequence is TGTGCCAGTAGTTTCGGCAGGGGTCAGGCTGCCTACAATGAGCAGTTCTTC.

This chain joins TRBV6-5 and TRBJ2-7, with TRBD1 matching 9 bases. The V gene's germline CDR1 is MNHEY and CDR2 SVGAGI. The length of the CDR3 is 14 residues. The V gene end was trimmed by 6 bases and the J gene end by 1 base; junction bases not matched to a gene: 4. The CDR3 region is CASRSGTGSYEQYF. The CDR3 nucleotides read TGTGCCAGCAGGTCCGGGACAGGGTCCTACGAGCAGTACTTC.

The chain uses TRBV2 and TRBJ1-3, with D perhaps TRBD1 (5 bases). The ends were cut back, 0 bases at V and 4 bases at J, with 7 bases in the middle. Germline loops: CDR1 SNHLY, CDR2 FYNNEI. The CDR3 totals 14 residues. The CDR3 protein is CASSEARGGNTIYF. As DNA, the CDR3 is TGTGCCAGCAGTGAAGCGCGGGGCGGAAACACCATATATTTT.

The J gene is TRBJ2-3, the V gene TRBV5-1; no definite D call. The germline CDR1 and CDR2 sequences are SGHRS and YFSETQ. The CDR3 spans 13 residues. With 0 bases removed from V and 4 bases from J, the gap between germline ends came to 6 bases. CDR3 loop: CASSLAVADTQYF. CDR3 nucleotide sequence: TGCGCCAGCAGCTTGGCCGTTGCAGATACGCAGTATTTT.

V and J are TRBV18 and TRBJ2-7; a possible D gene is TRBD2 (6 bases). The CDR3 spans 15 residues. CDR1 KGHSH and CDR2 LQKENI come from the germline V gene. Deletions cut 2 bases from V and 0 bases from J, with 11 bases between. The CDR3 DNA reads as TGTGCCAGCTCACCATTGGAGGGTCTCTCCTACGAGCAGTACTTC. Protein sequence: CASSPLEGLSYEQYF.

V gene TRBV27 combines with J gene TRBJ2-1; the match to TRBD1 covers 9 bases. Trimming removed 5 bases from V and 6 bases from J; junction bases left unmatched: 20. The CDR3 length is 19 residues. Germline CDR1 reads MNHEY; CDR2 reads SMNVEV (reference sequence). Here the CDR3 reads CASSPAIPTGTGHLNEQFF. CDR3 DNA sequence: TGTGCCAGCAGTCCCGCGATTCCCACCGGGACAGGGCATCTCAATGAGCAGTTCTTC.

This clone was counted between two and nine times. The chain uses TRBV5-4 and TRBJ2-2; 8 nucleotides align to TRBD1. The ends lost 2 bases at V and 1 base at J; junction bases unmatched: 7. The length of the CDR3 is 17 residues. Germline CDR1 SGHNT, CDR2 YYREEE (reference sequence). The CDR3 is CASSFWSGTGNTGELFF. CDR3 nucleotide sequence: TGTGCCAGCAGCTTCTGGTCCGGGACAGGGAACACCGGGGAGCTGTTTTTT.

The chain recombines TRBV4-1 with TRBJ2-2; TRBD2 matches 10 bases. Germline V CDR1 and CDR2: MGHRA, YSYEKL. V dropped 1 base and J dropped 7; count of bases not matched to a gene: 12. The CDR3 loop spans 18 amino acids. The CDR3 DNA follows: TGCGCCAGCAGCCAAGGCGGAGCGGGAGGGCAGCGAGACGGGGAGCTGTTTTTT. Residues: CASSQGGAGGQRDGELFF.

CDR3 residues: CASSEALGGGSPLHF. DNA of the CDR3: TGTGCCAGCAGTGAAGCGTTGGGTGGAGGGTCACCCCTCCACTTT. The chain recombines TRBV6-1 with TRBJ1-6; D gene uncertain. Germline V gives CDR1 MNHNS, CDR2 SASEGT. Trimming pared 0 bases from V and 10 bases from J, leaving 13 bases between. CDR3 length equals 15 residues.

The chain recombines TRBV7-3 with TRBJ2-1; the match to TRBD2 covers 11 bases. V dropped 7 bases and J dropped 9; count of bases not matched to a gene: 8. Germline lookup yields CDR1 SGHTA and CDR2 FQGTGA. The CDR3 loop spans 14 amino acids. The CDR3 region is CASKGTGTSGEQFF. The DNA of the CDR3 is TGTGCCAGCAAGGGAACCGGGACTAGCGGTGAGCAGTTCTTC.

This clone was detected only once. The V call is TRBV7-2, the J call TRBJ1-1; perhaps TRBD1 as D (5 bases). The CDR3 loop spans 18 amino acids. V was pared by 2 bases and J by 0 bases, with 19 bases between. The germline gives CDR1 SGHTA, CDR2 FQGNSA. As DNA, the CDR3 is TGTGCCAGCAGCTTAAGGGGCAGGGTAGGAGATTTGAACACTGAAGCTTTCTTT. Translating gives CASSLRGRVGDLNTEAFF.

V and J are TRBV19 and TRBJ2-7, with 12 bases identical to TRBD2. V shed 5 bases, J shed 2 bases, and the junction held 7 bases outside the gene matches. The length of the CDR3 is 16 residues. Germline V lookup: CDR1 LNHDA, CDR2 SQIVND (reference sequence). CDR3 in DNA: TGTGCCAGTAGTGTCCAACTAGCGGGAGGCCCCTACGAGCAGTACTTC. Encoded protein: CASSVQLAGGPYEQYF. Filled out from reference TRBV19 and TRBJ2-7, the complete variable domain reads DGGITQSPKYLFRKEGQNVTLSCEQNLNHDAMYWYRQDPGQGLRLIYYSQIVNDFQKGDIAEGYSVSREKKESFPLTVTSAQKNPTAFYLCASSVQLAGGPYEQYFGPGTRLTVT.

The gene calls are TRBV19 and TRBJ1-5; 10 nucleotides match TRBD1. The J segment lost 8 bases and the V segment lost 6 bases, leaving 10 bases of the junction unmatched. CDR1 is LNHDA, CDR2 SQIVND, per germline (reference sequence). This CDR3 is built from 15 residues. CDR3 bases: TGTGCCAGTAGCCCCGGGACAGGGGCAGTGGAGCCCCAGCATTTT. Encoded protein: CASSPGTGAVEPQHF.

The CDR3 here is CASSTSGTSRSEQFF. The CDR3 DNA sequence: TGTGCCAGCAGCACGTCCGGGACTAGCAGGAGTGAGCAGTTCTTC. V is TRBV7-3 and J is TRBJ2-1; 9 bases match TRBD2. This CDR3 is 15 amino acids long. Germline CDR1 is SGHTA and CDR2 is FQGTGA. V shed 5 bases and J 9 bases; nucleotides not matched to a gene: 11.

This clone was found many times. In DNA, the CDR3 is TGTGCCAGCAGCTCAAGACTAGTTGGGTCCTACGAGCAGTACTTC. Amino acids: CASSSRLVGSYEQYF. V gene TRBV7-2 combines with J gene TRBJ2-7, with a tentative D call TRBD2 (6 bases). The CDR3 has 15 residues. CDR1 is SGHTA, CDR2 FQGNSA, per germline. Between the trimmed V and J ends, which lost 4 bases and 1 base, there was a span of 14 bases.

The genes are TRBV29-1 and TRBJ1-5; no firm D call. CDR3 length equals 13 residues. Germline assignment: CDR1 SQVTM and CDR2 ANQGSEA. Trimming pared 4 bases from V and 2 bases from J, leaving 9 bases between. The CDR3 region has the DNA TGCAGCGTTGGCGGAGACGGCAATCAGCCCCAGCATTTT. It specifies CSVGGDGNQPQHF.

The chain has TRBV10-3 and TRBJ2-7; 11 bases are a match to TRBD2. Trimming removed 6 bases from V and 2 bases from J; junction bases left unmatched: 6. Per the germline V gene, CDR1 is ENHRY and CDR2 is SYGVKD. The CDR3 is 15 residues long. The CDR3 DNA sequence: TGTGCCATCAGGGAGGGACTAGCGGACCCCTACGAGCAGTACTTC. Protein product: CAIREGLADPYEQYF.

The chain combines TRBV9 with TRBJ1-3, with D unclear. V dropped 3 bases and J dropped 0 bases, with 10 bases sitting between them. Germline V CDR1 and CDR2: SGDLS, YYNGEE. The CDR3 has 15 amino acids. The CDR3 nucleotides are TGTGCCAGCAGCGAGCGTAACCCCTCTGGAAACACCATATATTTT. Amino acid sequence: CASSERNPSGNTIYF.